This TCR beta chain is drawn from a study of blood T cells in healthy people across ages. Study-level findings and limits: When one million T cells were used, diversity estimates were thought to be underestimates.

This clonotype showed up just a few times. Its antigen is not known. Trimming pared 6 bases from V and 1 base from J, leaving 11 bases between. The CDR3 contains 14 residues. Germline CDR1 reads SNHLY; CDR2 reads FYNNEI. The people who gave samples were healthy Caucasians from Russia, aged roughly 6 to 95. With a J-beta primer mix and a sample-barcoded 5' primer, a second PCR ran roughly 6 to 11 cycles. TCRdb reanalysed the 5' RACE reads using MiXCR and keeps one entry per CDR3 protein. The sample consists of roughly 1,700,000 distinct CDR3 sequences, 28% of them appearing once. This clonotype originated in a woman aged 25 to 39 in good health. Sequencing was carried out using blood. V gene TRBV2 combines with J gene TRBJ2-3, with D possibly matching TRBD2 (5 bases). The CDR3 spells CASRERVRTDTQYF. CDR3 DNA sequence: TGTGCCAGCAGGGAGAGGGTGCGCACAGATACGCAGTATTTT.